The clone carrying this TCR beta chain was counted many times. Its antigen remains unidentified. The data derive from a study of neurological immune-mediated disorders. Whole-study results and caveats: HTLV-1-associated myelopathy had the most TCR clonal expansion, and multiple sclerosis had the least, less than healthy controls.

V gave up 1 base and J gave up 0 bases, with 10 bases separating them. Germline lookup yields CDR1 SGHRS and CDR2 YFSETQ. The CDR3 runs 15 residues. By 5'RACE with 10-nucleotide random UMIs, the cDNA was made. TCRdb processed the 5' RACE reads anew with MiXCR; each CDR3 protein has one entry. The data contain around 70,000 distinct CDR3 sequences, 4.5% to 6% of them seen just once; the ten biggest clones take up roughly 2%. This receptor was obtained from a woman aged 70 to 79 with multiple sclerosis. The source material was PBMCs. V usage is TRBV5-1 and J usage is TRBJ1-1, with D possibly matching TRBD1 (6 bases). The CDR3 DNA reads as TGCGCCAGCAGCTTGCAGGGGACAATGAACACTGAAGCTTTCTTT. Translating gives CASSLQGTMNTEAFF.